This TCR beta chain comes out of a study of graft-versus-host responses after intestinal transplantation (dated by TCRdb to 2020 to 2022). Regarding the study in general: Multivisceral, liver-intestinal, or isolated intestinal transplants were received by the recipients. A peak of at least 4% donor T cells among recipient peripheral blood mononuclear cells was the definition used for donor T cell macrochimerism. The cohort enrolled about two dozen intestinal transplant recipients, one of whom was a retransplant, and 3 patients without pretransplant specimens were excluded. Rather than being sequenced by the commercial service, samples from a few later patients were sequenced in-house on an Illumina MiSeq and processed with MiXCR. Alloreactive clones were identified by sequencing pre-transplant mixed lymphocyte reaction products and comparing these products with unstimulated pre-transplant donor and recipient T cells. Every recipient was given anti-thymocyte globulin induction, followed by around three years of maintenance tacrolimus and steroids. After intestinal transplantation, graft-versus-host and host-versus-graft alloreactive T cell clones in the graft, circulation and bone marrow were tracked using bulk TCR-beta CDR3 sequencing. Findings and caveats that apply to the study as a whole: High GvH to HvG T cell clonal ratios were observed in the allografts of patients with donor T cell macrochimerism. The relatively low number and heterogeneity of intestinal transplant patients limited the conclusions. GvH clones were detected in recipient bone marrow, and some appeared earlier in ileal mucosa or blood, consistent with an intestinal mucosal origin. Early after transplant, peak levels of circulating GvH clones were associated with declines in HvG clones.

Points on this clone: This clone's antigen is unknown. Base-call qualities are not available, and no considerably larger clone is one nucleotide away.

Library method: the immunoSEQ multiplex PCR assay. For most patients, genomic DNA was isolated with the Qiagen DNeasy Blood and Tissue Kit and shipped frozen to Adaptive Biotechnologies for TCR sequencing. High-throughput TCR-beta CDR3 sequencing of genomic DNA from most patients was performed by Adaptive Biotechnologies. In the paper's pipeline: TCR sequencing data for approximately 17 patients were retrieved from Adaptive's ImmunoSEQ software; a few other patients were processed with MiXCR and VDJtools. To correct CD4 versus CD8 sorting errors, any sequence found in both subsets at a frequency ratio below 5:1 was removed. CDR3 nucleotide sequences shared between donor and recipient were removed because the origin of such sequences could not be assigned. To count as alloreactive, a clone needed at least 2-fold expansion over unstimulated cells and a minimum CFSE-low frequency of 0.002% (template counts) or 0.001% (read counts). Clones were considered mappable if detected in sequenced pre-transplant spleen, lymph node, or MLR CFSE-low populations of the donor or recipient. The cumulative frequency of alloreactive clones was calculated as a percentage of all sequences, weighted by copy number. The table was pulled from immuneACCESS by TCRdb, which kept in-frame rearrangements only. Such tables lose some clones; where checked, under half of the loss comes from unresolved V genes, and the rest has no known cause. For V, J and clone size, that table is used; D and trimming come from the DNA. The sample table contains about 90,000 clones; only one count was recorded for approximately 82% of them. Approximately 0.88% of the sample goes to the ten largest clones.

What this sample's time point label stands for: cells obtained before transplantation from donor or recipient. CD3+CD4+ and CD3+CD8+ populations were FACS-sorted from unstimulated pre-transplant donor and recipient cells taken from spleen or lymph nodes. The CDR3 measures 12 amino acids from cysteine to phenylalanine. Only CDR3 DNA is held: 36 bases, read in frame from base 1. From a lookup of the germline V gene, CDR1 and CDR2 are SGHAT and FQNNGV. Trimming at the junction amounts to 7 bases on V and 7 bases on J, and the germline ends lie 14 bases apart. The material sequenced was unstimulated CD4+ T cells sorted from spleen or lymph node cells, taken before intestinal transplant. The chain is made from TRBV11-2 and TRBJ2-7, with TRBD1 tentatively as D gene (6 bases match). The source of this sequence is a human donor who received an intestinal transplant. The sequence in DNA is TGTGCCAGCAATATAAGGCAGGGGGAGCAGTACTTC. Translated, it reads CASNIRQGEQYF.